This entry describes one TCR beta chain. This sample was included in a study of blood T cell repertoires in COVID-19. Study background: Specimens from acute and convalescent COVID-19 originated in the United States, Italy and Spain. Sample material is recorded as cDNA or gDNA derived from T cells, B-cell-depleted T cells, or PBMCs.

In the original analysis: Scientists estimated how many nucleated cells there were by amplifying reference gene primers. Only in-frame clones appear in the TCRdb table, and some are missing; sequencing was by immunoSEQ multiplex PCR. V, J and clone size were drawn from that table, and D and trimming were deduced from the DNA. The sample carries roughly 230,000 clones, 80% to 90% recorded once. Germline V gene data show CDR1 as KGHSH and CDR2 as LQKENI. The CDR3 loop spans 16 amino acids. Trimming removed 4 bases at V and 9 bases at J, with 22 bases between. The chain uses TRBV18 and TRBJ1-5, with a weak D call TRBD1 (5 bases). This TCR was sampled from a man in his forties or fifties with active or convalescent COVID-19. Sequences were obtained from peripheral blood. CDR3: CASSLGQGVVFGPQHF. The CDR3 coding sequence is TGTGCCAGCTCACTCGGGCAGGGTGTGGTGTTTGGGCCCCAGCATTTT.